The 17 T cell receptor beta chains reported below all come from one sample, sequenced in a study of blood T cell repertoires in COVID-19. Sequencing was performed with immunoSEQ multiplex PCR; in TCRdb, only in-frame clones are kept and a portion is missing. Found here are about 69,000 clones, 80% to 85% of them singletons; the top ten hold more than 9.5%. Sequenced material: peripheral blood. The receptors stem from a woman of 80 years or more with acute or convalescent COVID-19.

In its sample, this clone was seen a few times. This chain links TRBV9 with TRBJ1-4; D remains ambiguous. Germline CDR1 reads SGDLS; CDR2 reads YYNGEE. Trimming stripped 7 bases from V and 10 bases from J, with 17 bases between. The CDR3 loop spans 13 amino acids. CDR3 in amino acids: CASRESDGGKLFF. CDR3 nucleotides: TGTGCCAGCCGGGAAAGCGATGGTGGAAAACTGTTTTTT.

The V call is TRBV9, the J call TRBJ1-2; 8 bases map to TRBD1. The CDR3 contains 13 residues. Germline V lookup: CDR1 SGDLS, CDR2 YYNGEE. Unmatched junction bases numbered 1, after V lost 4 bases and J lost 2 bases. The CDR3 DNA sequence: TGTGCCAGCAGCCGGGACAGGAACTATGGCTACACCTTC. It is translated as CASSRDRNYGYTF.

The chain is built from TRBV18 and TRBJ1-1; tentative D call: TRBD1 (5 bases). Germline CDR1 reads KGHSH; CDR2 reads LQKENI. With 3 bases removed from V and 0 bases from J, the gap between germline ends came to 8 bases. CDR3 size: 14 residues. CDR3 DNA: TGTGCCAGCTCACCTGGGGCCATGAACACTGAAGCTTTCTTT. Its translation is CASSPGAMNTEAFF.

CDR3 nucleotide sequence: TGTGCCAGCAGTTACAGGGGGAATGAAAAACTGTTTTTT. Translated, it gives CASSYRGNEKLFF. The J gene is TRBJ1-4, the V gene TRBV6-6; weak D call: TRBD1 (6 bases). V gave up 2 bases and J gave up 5 bases, with 6 bases separating them. Germline loops: CDR1 MNHNY, CDR2 SVGAGI (reference sequence). The CDR3 is 13 residues long.

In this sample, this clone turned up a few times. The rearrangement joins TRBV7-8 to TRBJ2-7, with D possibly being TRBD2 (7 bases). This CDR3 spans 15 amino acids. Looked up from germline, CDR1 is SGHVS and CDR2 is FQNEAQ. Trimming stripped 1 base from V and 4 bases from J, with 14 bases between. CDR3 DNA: TGTGCCAGCAGCTTAGGTGGAGGGGGGGTTTACGAGCAGTACTTC. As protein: CASSLGGGGVYEQYF.

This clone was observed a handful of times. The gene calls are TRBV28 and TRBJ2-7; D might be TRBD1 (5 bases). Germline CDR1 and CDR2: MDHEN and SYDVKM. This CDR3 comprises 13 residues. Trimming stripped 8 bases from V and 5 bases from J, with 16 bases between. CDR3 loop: CASGPDSPNEQYF. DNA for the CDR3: TGTGCCAGCGGGCCCGACAGTCCCAACGAGCAGTACTTC. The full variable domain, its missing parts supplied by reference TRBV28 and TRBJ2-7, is DVKVTQSSRYLVKRTGEKVFLECVQDMDHENMFWYRQDPGLGLRLIYFSYDVKMKEKGDIPEGYSVSREKKERFSLILESASTNQTSMYLCASGPDSPNEQYFGPGTRLTVT.

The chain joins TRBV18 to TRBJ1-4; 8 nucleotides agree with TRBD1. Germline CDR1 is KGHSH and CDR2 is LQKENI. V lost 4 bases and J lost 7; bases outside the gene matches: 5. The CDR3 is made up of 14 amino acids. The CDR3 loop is CASSLRGQSEKLFF. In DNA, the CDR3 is TGTGCCAGCTCACTCAGGGGGCAGAGTGAAAAACTGTTTTTT.

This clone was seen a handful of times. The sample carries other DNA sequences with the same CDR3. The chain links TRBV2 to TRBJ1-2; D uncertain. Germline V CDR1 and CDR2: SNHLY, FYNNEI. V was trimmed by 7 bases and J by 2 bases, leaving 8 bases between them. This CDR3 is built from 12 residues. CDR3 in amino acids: CASNGGNYGYTF. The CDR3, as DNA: TGTGCCAGCAACGGCGGAAACTATGGCTACACCTTC.

CDR3 nucleotides: TGTGCCGTTAGCCCCTCAGGGGGTTGGACCGGGGAGCTGTTTTTT. Residues: CAVSPSGGWTGELFF. V usage is TRBV6-5 and J usage is TRBJ2-2, with 7 bases matching TRBD1. Germline CDR1 is MNHEY and CDR2 is SVGAGI. The CDR3 covers 15 residues. The ends lost 11 bases at V and 5 bases at J; junction bases unmatched: 14.

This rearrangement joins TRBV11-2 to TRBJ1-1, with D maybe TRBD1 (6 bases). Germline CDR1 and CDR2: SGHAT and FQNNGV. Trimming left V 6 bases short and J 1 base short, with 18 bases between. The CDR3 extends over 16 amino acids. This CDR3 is CASRESGGGQNTEAFF. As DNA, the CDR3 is TGTGCCAGCAGGGAAAGCGGGGGGGGCCAGAACACTGAAGCTTTCTTT.

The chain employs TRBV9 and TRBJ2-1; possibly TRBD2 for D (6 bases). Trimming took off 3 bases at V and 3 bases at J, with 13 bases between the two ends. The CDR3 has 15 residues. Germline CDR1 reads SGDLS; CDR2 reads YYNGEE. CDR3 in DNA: TGTGCCAGCAGCGCCCCTAGTAGCGGCTACAATGAGCAGTTCTTC. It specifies CASSAPSSGYNEQFF. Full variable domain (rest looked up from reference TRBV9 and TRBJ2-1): DSGVTQTPKHLITATGQRVTLRCSPRSGDLSVYWYQQSLDQGLQFLIQYYNGEERAKGNILERFSAQQFPDLHSELNLSSLELGDSALYFCASSAPSSGYNEQFFGPGTRLTVL.

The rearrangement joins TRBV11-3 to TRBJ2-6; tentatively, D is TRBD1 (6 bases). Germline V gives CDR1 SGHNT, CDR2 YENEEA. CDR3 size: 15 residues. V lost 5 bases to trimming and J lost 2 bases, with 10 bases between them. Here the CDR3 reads CASSDPGAGANVLTF. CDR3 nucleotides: TGTGCCAGCAGCGACCCAGGGGCTGGGGCCAACGTCCTGACTTTC. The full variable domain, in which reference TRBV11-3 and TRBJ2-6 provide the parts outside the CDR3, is EAGVVQSPRYKIIEKKQPVAFWCNPISGHNTLYWYLQNLGQGPELLIRYENEEAVDDSQLPKDRFSAERLKGVDSTLKIQPAELGDSAVYLCASSDPGAGANVLTFGAGSRLTVL.

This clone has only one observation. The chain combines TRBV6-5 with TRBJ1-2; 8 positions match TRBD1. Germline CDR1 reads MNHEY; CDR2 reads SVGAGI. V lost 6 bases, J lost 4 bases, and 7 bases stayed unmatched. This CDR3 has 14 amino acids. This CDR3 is CASRLEDRVYGYTF. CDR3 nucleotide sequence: TGTGCCAGCAGGTTGGAGGACAGGGTCTATGGCTACACCTTC.

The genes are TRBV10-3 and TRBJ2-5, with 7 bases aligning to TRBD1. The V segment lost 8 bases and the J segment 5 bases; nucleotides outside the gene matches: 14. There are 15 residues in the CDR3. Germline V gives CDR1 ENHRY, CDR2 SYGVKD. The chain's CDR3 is CAIASSDRESETQYF. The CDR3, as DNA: TGTGCCATCGCCTCCTCCGACAGGGAGAGTGAGACCCAGTACTTC.

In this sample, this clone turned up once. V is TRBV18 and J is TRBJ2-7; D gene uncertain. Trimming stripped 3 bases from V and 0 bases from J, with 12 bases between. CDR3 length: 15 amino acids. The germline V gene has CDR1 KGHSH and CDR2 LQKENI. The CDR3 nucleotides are TGTGCCAGCTCACCTGACCGTAGGAGCTCCTACGAGCAGTACTTC. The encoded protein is CASSPDRRSSYEQYF.

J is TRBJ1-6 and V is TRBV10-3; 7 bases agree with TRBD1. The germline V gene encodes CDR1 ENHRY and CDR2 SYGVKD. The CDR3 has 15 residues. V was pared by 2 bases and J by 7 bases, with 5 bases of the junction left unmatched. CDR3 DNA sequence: TGTGCCATCAGTGAGCTGGGGGACAGAAATTCACCCCTCCACTTT. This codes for CAISELGDRNSPLHF.

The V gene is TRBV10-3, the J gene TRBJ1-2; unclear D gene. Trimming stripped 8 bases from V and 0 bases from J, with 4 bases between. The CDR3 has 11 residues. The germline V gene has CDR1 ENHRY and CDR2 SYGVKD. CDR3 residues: CAIQSNYGYTF. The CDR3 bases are TGTGCCATCCAGTCTAACTATGGCTACACCTTC.